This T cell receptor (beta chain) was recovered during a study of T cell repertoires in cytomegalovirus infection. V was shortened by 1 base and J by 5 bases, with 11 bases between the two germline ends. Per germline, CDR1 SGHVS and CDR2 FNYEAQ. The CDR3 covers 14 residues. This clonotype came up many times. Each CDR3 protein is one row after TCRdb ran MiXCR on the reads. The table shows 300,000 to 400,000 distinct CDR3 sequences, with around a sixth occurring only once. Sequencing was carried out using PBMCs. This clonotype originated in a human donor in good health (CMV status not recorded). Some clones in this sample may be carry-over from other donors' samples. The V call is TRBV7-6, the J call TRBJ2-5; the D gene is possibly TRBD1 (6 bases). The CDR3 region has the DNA TGTGCCAGCAGCTTAGTGGGGGCGCGGGAGACCCAGTACTTC. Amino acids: CASSLVGARETQYF.